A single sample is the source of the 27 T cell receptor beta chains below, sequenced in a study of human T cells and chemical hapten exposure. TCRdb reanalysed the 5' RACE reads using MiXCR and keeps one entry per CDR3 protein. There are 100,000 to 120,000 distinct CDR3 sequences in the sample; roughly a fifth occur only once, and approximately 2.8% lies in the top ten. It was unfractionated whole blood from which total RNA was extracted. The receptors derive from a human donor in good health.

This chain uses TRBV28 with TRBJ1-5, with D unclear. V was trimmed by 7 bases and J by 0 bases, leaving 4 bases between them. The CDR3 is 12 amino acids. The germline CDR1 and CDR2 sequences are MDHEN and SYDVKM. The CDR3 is CASINSNQPQHF. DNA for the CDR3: TGTGCCAGCATTAATAGCAATCAGCCCCAGCATTTT.

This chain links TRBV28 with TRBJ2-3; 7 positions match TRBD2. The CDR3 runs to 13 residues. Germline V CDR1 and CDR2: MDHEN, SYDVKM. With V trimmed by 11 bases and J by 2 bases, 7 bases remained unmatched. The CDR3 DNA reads TGTGCCTTATCCGGGACTAACACAGATACGCAGTATTTT. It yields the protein CALSGTNTDTQYF. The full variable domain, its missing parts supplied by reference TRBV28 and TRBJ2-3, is DVKVTQSSRYLVKRTGEKVFLECVQDMDHENMFWYRQDPGLGLRLIYFSYDVKMKEKGDIPEGYSVSREKKERFSLILESASTNQTSMYLCALSGTNTDTQYFGPGTRLTVL.

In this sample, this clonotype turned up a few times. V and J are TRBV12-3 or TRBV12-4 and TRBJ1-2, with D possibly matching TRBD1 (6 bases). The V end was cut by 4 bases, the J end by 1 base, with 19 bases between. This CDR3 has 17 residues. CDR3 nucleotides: TGTGCCAGCAGTTCCCTTGGAGGCGGAGGGGGTAACTATGGCTACACCTTC. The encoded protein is CASSSLGGGGGNYGYTF.

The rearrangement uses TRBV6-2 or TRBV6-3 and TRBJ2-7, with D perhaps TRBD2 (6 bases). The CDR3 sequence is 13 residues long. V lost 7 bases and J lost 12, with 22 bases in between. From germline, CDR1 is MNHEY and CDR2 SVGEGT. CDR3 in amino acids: CASNNSGTQVRYF. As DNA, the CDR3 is TGTGCCAGCAACAACTCCGGGACTCAAGTGAGGTACTTC.

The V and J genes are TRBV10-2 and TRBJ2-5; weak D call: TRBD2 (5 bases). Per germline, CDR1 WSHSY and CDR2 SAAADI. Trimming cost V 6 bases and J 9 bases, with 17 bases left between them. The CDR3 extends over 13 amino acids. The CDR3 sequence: CASRSGGVGAQYF. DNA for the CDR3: TGCGCCAGCAGGAGCGGCGGTGTCGGGGCCCAGTACTTC.

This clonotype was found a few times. The CDR3: CASSFTPMNRRPWTGNEGQPQHF. The CDR3 region has the DNA TGTGCCAGCAGTTTCACGCCGATGAACCGACGACCTTGGACAGGGAACGAAGGCCAGCCCCAGCATTTT. V gene TRBV6-2 or TRBV6-3 combines with J gene TRBJ1-5, with TRBD1 identical over 8 bases. The CDR3 loop spans 23 amino acids. Per the germline V gene, CDR1 is MNHEY and CDR2 is SVGEGT. V dropped 4 bases and J dropped 7; count of bases not matched to a gene: 33.

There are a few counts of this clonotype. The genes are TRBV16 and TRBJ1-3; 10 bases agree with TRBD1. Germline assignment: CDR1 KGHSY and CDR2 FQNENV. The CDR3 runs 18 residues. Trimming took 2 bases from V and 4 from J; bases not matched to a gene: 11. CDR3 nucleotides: TGTGCCAGCAGCCAAAGTGGGACAGGGGCTTCTCCGGGAAACACCATATATTTT. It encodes CASSQSGTGASPGNTIYF.

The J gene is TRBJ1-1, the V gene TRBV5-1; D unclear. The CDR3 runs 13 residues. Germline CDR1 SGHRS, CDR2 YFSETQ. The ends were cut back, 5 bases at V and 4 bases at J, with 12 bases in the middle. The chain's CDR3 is CASRSVGGTEAFF. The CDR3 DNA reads TGCGCCAGCAGGTCGGTCGGCGGCACTGAAGCTTTCTTT.

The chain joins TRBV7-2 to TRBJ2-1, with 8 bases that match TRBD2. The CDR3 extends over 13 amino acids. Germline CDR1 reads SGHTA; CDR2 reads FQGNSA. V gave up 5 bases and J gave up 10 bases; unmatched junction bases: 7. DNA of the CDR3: TGTGCCAGCAGCCTTGACAGCGGGGGAGAGCAGTTCTTC. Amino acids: CASSLDSGGEQFF.

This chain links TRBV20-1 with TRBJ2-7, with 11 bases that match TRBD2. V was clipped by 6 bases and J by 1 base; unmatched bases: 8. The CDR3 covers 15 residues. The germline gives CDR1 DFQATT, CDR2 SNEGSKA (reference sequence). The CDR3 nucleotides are TGCAGTGCGTTACCGGGACTAGCGGCATCCTACGAGCAGTACTTC. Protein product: CSALPGLAASYEQYF.

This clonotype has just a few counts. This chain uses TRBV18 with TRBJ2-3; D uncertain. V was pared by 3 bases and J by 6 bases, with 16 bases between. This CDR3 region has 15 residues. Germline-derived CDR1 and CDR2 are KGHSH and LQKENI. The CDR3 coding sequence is TGTGCCAGCTCACCCCAAAAGGGAAAGGGCGATACGCAGTATTTT. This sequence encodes CASSPQKGKGDTQYF.

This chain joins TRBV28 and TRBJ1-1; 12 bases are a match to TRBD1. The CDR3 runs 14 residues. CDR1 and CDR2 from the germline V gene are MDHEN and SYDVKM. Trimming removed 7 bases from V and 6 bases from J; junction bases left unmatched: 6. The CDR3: CASTQGTGGPEAFF. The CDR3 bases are TGTGCCAGCACTCAAGGGACAGGGGGCCCTGAAGCTTTCTTT. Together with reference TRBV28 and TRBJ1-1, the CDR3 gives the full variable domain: DVKVTQSSRYLVKRTGEKVFLECVQDMDHENMFWYRQDPGLGLRLIYFSYDVKMKEKGDIPEGYSVSREKKERFSLILESASTNQTSMYLCASTQGTGGPEAFFGQGTRLTVV.

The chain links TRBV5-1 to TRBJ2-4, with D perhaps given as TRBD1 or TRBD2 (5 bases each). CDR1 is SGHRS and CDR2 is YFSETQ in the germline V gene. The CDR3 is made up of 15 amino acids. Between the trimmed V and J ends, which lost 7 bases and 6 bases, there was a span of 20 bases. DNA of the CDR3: TGCGCCAGCTCCTGGAATGGGGGATCCCCAAACATTCAGTACTTC. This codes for CASSWNGGSPNIQYF. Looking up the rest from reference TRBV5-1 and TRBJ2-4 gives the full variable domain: KAGVTQTPRYLIKTRGQQVTLSCSPISGHRSVSWYQQTPGQGLQFLFEYFSETQRNKGNFPGRFSGRQFSNSRSEMNVSTLELGDSALYLCASSWNGGSPNIQYFGAGTRLSVL.

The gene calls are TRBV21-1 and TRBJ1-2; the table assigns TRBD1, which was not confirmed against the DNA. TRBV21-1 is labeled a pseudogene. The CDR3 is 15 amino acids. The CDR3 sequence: CASRHPWTGNYGYTF. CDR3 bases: TGTGCCAGCAGGCACCCTTGGACAGGCAACTATGGCTACACCTTC.

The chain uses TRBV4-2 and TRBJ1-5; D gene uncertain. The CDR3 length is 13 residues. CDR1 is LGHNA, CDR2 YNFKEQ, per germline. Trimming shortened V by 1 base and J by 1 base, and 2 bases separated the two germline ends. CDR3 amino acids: CASSQGSNQPQHF. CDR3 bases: TGTGCCAGCAGCCAAGGGAGCAATCAGCCCCAGCATTTT.

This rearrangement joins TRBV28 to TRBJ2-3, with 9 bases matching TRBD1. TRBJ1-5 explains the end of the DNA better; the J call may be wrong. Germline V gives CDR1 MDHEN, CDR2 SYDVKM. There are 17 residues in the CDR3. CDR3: CASSSPWTGASTDTQHF. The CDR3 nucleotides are TGTGCCAGCAGTTCCCCGTGGACAGGGGCTAGCACAGATACGCAGCATTTT.

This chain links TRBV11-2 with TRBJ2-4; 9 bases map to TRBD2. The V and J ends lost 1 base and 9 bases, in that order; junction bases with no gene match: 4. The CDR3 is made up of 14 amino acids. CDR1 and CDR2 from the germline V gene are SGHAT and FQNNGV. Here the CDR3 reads CASSLGTSAGIQYF. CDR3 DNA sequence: TGTGCCAGCAGCTTAGGGACTAGCGCAGGCATTCAGTACTTC. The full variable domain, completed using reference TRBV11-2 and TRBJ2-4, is EAGVAQSPRYKIIEKRQSVAFWCNPISGHATLYWYQQILGQGPKLLIQFQNNGVVDDSQLPKDRFSAERLKGVDSTLKIQPAKLEDSAVYLCASSLGTSAGIQYFGAGTRLSVL.

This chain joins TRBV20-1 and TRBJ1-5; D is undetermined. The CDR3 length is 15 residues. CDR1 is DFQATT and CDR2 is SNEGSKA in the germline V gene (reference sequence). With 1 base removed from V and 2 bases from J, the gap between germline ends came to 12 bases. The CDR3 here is CSARVSTRGNQPQHF. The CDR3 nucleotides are TGCAGTGCTAGAGTCTCGACTAGGGGCAATCAGCCCCAGCATTTT.

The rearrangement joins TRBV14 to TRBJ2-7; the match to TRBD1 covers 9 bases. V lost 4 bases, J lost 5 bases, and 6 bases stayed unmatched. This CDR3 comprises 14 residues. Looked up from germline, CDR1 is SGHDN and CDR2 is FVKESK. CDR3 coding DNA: TGTGCCAGCAGCCCGGGACAGGGCATCCACGAGCAGTACTTC. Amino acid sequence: CASSPGQGIHEQYF.

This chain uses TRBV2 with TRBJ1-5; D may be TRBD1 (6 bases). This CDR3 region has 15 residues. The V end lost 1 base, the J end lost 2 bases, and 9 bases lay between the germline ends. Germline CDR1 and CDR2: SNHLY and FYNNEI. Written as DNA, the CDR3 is TGTGCCAGCAGTGAAGGGACAGTTCGCAATCAGCCCCAGCATTTT. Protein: CASSEGTVRNQPQHF.

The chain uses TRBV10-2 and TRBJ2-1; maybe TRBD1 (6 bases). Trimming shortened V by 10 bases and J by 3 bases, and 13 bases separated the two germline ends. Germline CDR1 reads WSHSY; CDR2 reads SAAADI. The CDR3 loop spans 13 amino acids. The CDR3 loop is CATWGTRYNEQFF. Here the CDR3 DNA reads TGCGCCACTTGGGGGACACGCTACAATGAGCAGTTCTTC.

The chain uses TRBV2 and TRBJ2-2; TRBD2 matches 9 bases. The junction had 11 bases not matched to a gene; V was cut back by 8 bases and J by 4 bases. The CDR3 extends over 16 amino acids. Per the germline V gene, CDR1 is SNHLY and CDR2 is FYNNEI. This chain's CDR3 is CASEGPSGTSTGELFF. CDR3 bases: TGTGCCAGCGAAGGGCCTAGCGGGACTAGCACCGGGGAGCTGTTTTTT.

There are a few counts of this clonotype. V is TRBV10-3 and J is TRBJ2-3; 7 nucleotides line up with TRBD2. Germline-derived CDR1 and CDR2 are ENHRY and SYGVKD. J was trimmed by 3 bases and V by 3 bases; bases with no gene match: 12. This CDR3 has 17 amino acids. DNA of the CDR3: TGTGCCATCAGTGATAGCGTGGGACTAACGTCAACAGATACGCAGTATTTT. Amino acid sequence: CAISDSVGLTSTDTQYF.

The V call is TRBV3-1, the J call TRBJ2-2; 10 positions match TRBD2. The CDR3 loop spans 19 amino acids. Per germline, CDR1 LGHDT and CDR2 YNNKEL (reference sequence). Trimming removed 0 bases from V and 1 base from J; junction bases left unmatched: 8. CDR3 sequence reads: CASSQEISGRARNTGELFF. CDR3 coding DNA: TGTGCCAGCAGCCAAGAAATAAGCGGGAGGGCCCGGAACACCGGGGAGCTGTTTTTT. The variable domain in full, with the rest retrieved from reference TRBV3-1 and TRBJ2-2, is DTAVSQTPKYLVTQMGNDKSIKCEQNLGHDTMYWYKQDSKKFLKIMFSYNNKELIINETVPNRFSPKSPDKAHLNLHINSLELGDSAVYFCASSQEISGRARNTGELFFGEGSRLTVL.

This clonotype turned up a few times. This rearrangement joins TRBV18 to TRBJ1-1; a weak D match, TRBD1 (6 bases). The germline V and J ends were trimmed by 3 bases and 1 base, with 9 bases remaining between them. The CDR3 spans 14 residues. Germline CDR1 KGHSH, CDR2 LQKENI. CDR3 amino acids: CASSPQTGNTEAFF. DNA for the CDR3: TGTGCCAGCTCACCCCAGACAGGGAACACTGAAGCTTTCTTT. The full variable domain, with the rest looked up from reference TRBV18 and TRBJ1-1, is NAGVMQNPRHLVRRRGQEARLRCSPMKGHSHVYWYRQLPEEGLKFMVYLQKENIIDESGMPKERFSAEFPKEGPSILRIQQVVRGDSAAYFCASSPQTGNTEAFFGQGTRLTVV.

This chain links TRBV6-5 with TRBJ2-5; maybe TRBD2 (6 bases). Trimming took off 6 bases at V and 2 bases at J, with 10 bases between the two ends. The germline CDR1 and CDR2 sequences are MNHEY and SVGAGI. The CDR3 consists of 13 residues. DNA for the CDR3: TGTGCCAGCAGGGGACTGAGGCAAGAGACCCAGTACTTC. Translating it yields CASRGLRQETQYF.

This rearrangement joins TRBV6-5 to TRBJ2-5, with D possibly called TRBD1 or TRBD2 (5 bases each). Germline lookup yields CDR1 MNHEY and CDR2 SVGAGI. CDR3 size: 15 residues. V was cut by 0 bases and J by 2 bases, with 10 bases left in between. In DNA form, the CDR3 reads TGTGCCAGCAGTTACTCGAGGGCAGGGCAAGAGACCCAGTACTTC. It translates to CASSYSRAGQETQYF.